This note documents a single T cell receptor (beta chain) sequence. V lost 4 bases, J lost 5 bases, and 8 bases stayed unmatched. CDR3 length: 14 residues. Germline V lookup: CDR1 ENHRY, CDR2 SYGVKD. Authors' methods: It was from reference gene primer amplification that nucleated cell counts were estimated. The repertoire was sequenced with immunoSEQ multiplex PCR; TCRdb's copy has only in-frame clones and lacks some. The D gene and trimming were derived from the DNA, and the V and J assignments and clone size from that table. Seen here are about 140,000 clones, around 90% observed once, and the top ten hold around 5%. The data derive from a study of blood T cell repertoires in COVID-19. The wider study: Sites in the United States, Italy and Spain provided acute and convalescent COVID-19 samples. T cells, B-cell-depleted T cells, or PBMCs supplied cDNA or gDNA.

Source material: peripheral blood. This TCR came from a human donor in a cohort sampled during active COVID-19. The chain employs TRBV10-3 and TRBJ2-7; TRBD1 matches 7 bases. The CDR3, as DNA: TGTGCCATCAGTGGACAGGGTCGGGTTAACGAGCAGTACTTC. This gives the protein CAISGQGRVNEQYF.